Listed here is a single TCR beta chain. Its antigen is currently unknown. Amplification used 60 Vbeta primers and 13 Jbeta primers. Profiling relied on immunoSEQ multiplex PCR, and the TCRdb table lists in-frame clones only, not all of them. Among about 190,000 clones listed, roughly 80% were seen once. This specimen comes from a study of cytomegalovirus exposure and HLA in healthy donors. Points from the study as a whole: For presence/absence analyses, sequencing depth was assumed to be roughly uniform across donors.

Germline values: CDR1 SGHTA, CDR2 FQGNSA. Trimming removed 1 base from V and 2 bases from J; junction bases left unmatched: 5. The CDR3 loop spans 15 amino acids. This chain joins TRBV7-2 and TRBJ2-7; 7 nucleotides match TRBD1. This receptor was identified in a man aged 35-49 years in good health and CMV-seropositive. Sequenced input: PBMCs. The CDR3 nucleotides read TGTGCCAGCAGCTTAGAACAGGGGTCGGCCTACGAGCAGTACTTC. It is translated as CASSLEQGSAYEQYF.